This TCR beta chain comes out of a study of T cells in narcolepsy. V gave up 3 bases and J gave up 0 bases; unmatched junction bases: 16. The germline CDR1 and CDR2 sequences are SGHNT and YYREEE (reference sequence). The CDR3 is 20 residues long. Assay: immunoSEQ multiplex PCR; the TCRdb copy retains only in-frame clones and omits some. The sample includes fewer than 15,000 clones, 85% to 90% of them seen just once. This TCR derives from a human donor with narcolepsy. This chain uses TRBV5-4 with TRBJ2-7; 12 bases fit TRBD2. The sequencing input was CD45RA- memory CD4+ T cells from PBMCs. The CDR3 sequence: CASSSYMPGTSGRSSYEQYF. The CDR3 DNA reads TGTGCCAGCAGCTCCTACATGCCCGGCACTAGCGGGAGGAGCTCCTACGAGCAGTACTTC. The whole variable domain, filled in from reference TRBV5-4 and TRBJ2-7, reads ETGVTQSPTHLIKTRGQQVTLRCSSQSGHNTVSWYQQALGQGPQFIFQYYREEENGRGNFPPRFSGLQFPNYSSELNVNALELDDSALYLCASSSYMPGTSGRSSYEQYFGPGTRLTVT.